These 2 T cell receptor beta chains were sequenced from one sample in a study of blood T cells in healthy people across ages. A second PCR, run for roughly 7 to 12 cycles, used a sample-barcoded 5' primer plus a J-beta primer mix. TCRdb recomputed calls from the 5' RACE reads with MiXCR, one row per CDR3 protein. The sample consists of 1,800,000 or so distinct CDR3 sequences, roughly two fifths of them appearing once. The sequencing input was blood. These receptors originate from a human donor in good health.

CDR3 residues: CSVDFGGVYEQYF. In DNA, the CDR3 is TGCAGCGTTGACTTTGGGGGGGTATACGAGCAGTACTTC. The V gene is TRBV29-1, the J gene TRBJ2-4, with 7 bases lining up with TRBD2. The last part of the DNA fits TRBJ2-7 better; the J call may be wrong. The CDR3 extends over 13 amino acids. Germline CDR1 is SQVTM and CDR2 is ANQGSEA.

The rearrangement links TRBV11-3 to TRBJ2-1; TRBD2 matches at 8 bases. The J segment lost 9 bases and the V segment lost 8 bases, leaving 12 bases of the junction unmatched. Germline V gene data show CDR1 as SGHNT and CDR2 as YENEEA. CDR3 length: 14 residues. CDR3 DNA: TGTGCCAGCCTCTCGAGCGGGGGAAATGGTGAGCAGTTCTTC. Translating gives CASLSSGGNGEQFF. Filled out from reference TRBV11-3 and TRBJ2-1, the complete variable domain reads EAGVVQSPRYKIIEKKQPVAFWCNPISGHNTLYWYLQNLGQGPELLIRYENEEAVDDSQLPKDRFSAERLKGVDSTLKIQPAELGDSAVYLCASLSSGGNGEQFFGPGTRLTVL.